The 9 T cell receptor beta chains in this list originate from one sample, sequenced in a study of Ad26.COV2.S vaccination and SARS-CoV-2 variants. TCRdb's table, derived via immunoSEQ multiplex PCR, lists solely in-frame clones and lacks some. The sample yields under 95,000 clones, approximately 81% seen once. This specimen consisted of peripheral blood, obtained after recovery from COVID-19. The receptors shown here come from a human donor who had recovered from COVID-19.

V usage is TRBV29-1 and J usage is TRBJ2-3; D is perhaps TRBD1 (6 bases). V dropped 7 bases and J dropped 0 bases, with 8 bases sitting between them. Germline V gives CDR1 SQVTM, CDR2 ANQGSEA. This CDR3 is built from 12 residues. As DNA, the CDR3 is TGCAGCGGGACAGTTAGCACAGATACGCAGTATTTT. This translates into CSGTVSTDTQYF.

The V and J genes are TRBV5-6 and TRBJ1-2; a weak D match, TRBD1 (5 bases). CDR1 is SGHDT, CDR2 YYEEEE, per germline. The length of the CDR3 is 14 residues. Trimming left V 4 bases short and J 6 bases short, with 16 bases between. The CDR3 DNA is TGTGCCAGCAGCCTGAGGGGCAGGGAGAATGGCTACACCTTC. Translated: CASSLRGRENGYTF.

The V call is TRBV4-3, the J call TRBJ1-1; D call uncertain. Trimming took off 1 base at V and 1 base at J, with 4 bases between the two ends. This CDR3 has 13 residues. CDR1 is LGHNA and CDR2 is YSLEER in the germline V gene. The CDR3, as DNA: TGCGCCAGCAGCCAAGGCCAGAACACTGAAGCTTTCTTT. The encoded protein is CASSQGQNTEAFF.

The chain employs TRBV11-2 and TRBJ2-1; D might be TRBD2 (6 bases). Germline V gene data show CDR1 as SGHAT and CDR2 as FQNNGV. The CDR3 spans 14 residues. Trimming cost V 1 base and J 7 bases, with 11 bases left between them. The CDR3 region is CASSLGDWINEQFF. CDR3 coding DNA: TGTGCCAGCAGCTTAGGGGACTGGATTAATGAGCAGTTCTTC.

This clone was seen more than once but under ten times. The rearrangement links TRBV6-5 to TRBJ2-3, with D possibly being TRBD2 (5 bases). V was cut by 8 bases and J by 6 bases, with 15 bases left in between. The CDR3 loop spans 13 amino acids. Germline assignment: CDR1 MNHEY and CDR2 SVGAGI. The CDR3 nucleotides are TGTGCCAGCGTTCAGCCGGGGTCGGATACGCAGTATTTT. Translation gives CASVQPGSDTQYF.

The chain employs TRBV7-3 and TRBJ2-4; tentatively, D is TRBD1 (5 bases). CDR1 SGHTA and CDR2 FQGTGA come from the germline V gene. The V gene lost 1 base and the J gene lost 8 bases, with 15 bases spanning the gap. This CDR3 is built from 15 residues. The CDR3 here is CASSLNPAGLDIQYF. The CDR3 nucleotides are TGTGCCAGCAGCTTAAACCCCGCAGGGTTAGACATTCAGTACTTC.

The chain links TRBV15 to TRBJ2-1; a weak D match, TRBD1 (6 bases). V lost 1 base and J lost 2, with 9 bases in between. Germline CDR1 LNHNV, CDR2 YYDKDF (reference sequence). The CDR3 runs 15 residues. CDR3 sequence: CATSRAGATYNEQFF. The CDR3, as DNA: TGTGCCACCAGCAGAGCAGGGGCTACCTACAATGAGCAGTTCTTC.

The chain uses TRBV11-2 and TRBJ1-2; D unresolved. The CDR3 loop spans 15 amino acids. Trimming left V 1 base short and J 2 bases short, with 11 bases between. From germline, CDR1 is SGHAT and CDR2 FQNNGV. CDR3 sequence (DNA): TGTGCCAGCAGCTTAGGATTGGGGAACAACTATGGCTACACCTTC. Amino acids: CASSLGLGNNYGYTF. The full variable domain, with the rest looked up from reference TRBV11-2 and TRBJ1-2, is EAGVAQSPRYKIIEKRQSVAFWCNPISGHATLYWYQQILGQGPKLLIQFQNNGVVDDSQLPKDRFSAERLKGVDSTLKIQPAKLEDSAVYLCASSLGLGNNYGYTFGSGTRLTVV.

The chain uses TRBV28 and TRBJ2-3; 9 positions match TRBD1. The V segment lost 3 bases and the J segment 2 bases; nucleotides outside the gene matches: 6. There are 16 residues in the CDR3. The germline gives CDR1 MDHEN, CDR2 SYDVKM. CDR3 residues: CASSFLGTGYTDTQYF. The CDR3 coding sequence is TGTGCCAGCAGTTTTTTGGGGACAGGGTACACAGATACGCAGTATTTT.